This is a list of T cell receptor beta chains from one sample in a study of T cells in Graves' hyperthyroidism and ophthalmopathy. MiXCR, run by TCRdb on the multiplex PCR reads, gives a single entry per CDR3 protein. The sample has hundreds of thousands of distinct CDR3 sequences; approximately 19% are singletons. The sequenced sample consisted of blood. These receptors all stem from a woman aged 45-65 years with Graves' hyperthyroidism that later progressed to Graves' ophthalmopathy. Both conserved end residues are trimmed from each CDR3.

v_gene,CDR3aa
TRBV20-1,SSQTGNNYGYT
TRBV20-1,SARTSPDLPGTEAF
TRBV12-3/TRBV12-4,ASSLRGPAKNIQY
TRBV6-1,ASNEGLNFAGELF
TRBV7-8,ASSLEDRPTNSPLH
TRBV10-3,AISDDPSGRVGYT
TRBV19,ASNAGQGIDTQY
TRBV5-4,ASSPRDRVGMNTEAF
TRBV10-2,ASSEYSGRSYEQY
TRBV11-2,ASSRTGTGGWINTEAF
TRBV20-1,SATSRRGAGGGETQY
TRBV12-3/TRBV12-4,ASTRDNQPQH
TRBV20-1,SARALWSGGSYEQY
TRBV2,ASSPLTGGIYNEQF
TRBV3-1,ASSQKQGGRWTNYGYT
TRBV12-3/TRBV12-4,ASSHYGQGVGNTEAF
TRBV12-3/TRBV12-4,ASSSQSTDTQY
TRBV20-1,SARDRRANTEAF
TRBV3-1,ASSHPGTGGLYEQF
TRBV2,ASRGQGQSWLTDTQY
TRBV11-2,ASSYEGSGNSPLH
TRBV7-6,ASSLSVGSSYEQY
TRBV12-3/TRBV12-4,ASSFRGGAFETQY
TRBV2,ASGPGGFEKLF
TRBV9,ASSVGGGADTQY
TRBV27,ASSLFGTLSSHEQY
TRBV3-1,ASSPRFTDTQY
TRBV4-1,ASSQEGQGGETQY
TRBV11-2,ASSRDPKVATQY
TRBV7-2,ASSLVAGGLQETQY
TRBV11-2,ASSFRNTDTQY
TRBV9,ASSVGMGAGSPLH
TRBV5-1,ASSLALSMNTEAF
TRBV10-3,AIRRQGSLNQPQH
TRBV6-5,ASSYSQGTAYGYT